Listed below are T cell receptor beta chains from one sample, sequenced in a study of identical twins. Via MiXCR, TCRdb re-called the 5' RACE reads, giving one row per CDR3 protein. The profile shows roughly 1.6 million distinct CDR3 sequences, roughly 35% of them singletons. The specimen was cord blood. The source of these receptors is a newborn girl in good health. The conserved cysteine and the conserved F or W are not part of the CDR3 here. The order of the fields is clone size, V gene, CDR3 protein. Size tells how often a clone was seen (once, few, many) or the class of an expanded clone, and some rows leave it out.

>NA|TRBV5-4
ASSPDLAPIGY
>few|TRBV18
ASSPGTRTEQY
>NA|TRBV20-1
SARDPNTIY
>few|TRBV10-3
AISEATRTNEQY
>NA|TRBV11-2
ASSLRSASSYNEQY
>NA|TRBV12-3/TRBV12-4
ASSLARTSGADTEY
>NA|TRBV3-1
ASKKLAGGNGPQY
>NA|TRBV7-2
ASSQGLAGGVQF
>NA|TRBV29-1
SVDTIY
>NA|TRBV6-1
ASSEVAGGRFYGYT
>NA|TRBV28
ASSPDRGADSPLH
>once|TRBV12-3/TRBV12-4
ASSSRDRGLLMNTEAF
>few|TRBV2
ASSVGDRDYT
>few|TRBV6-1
ASTGQRNQPQH
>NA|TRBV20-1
SARYGTSPLH
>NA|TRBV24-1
ATSDWTSGAYNEQF
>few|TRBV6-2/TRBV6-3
ASSLRRGFETQY
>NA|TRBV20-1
SADRGHEQF
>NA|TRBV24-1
ATSDIIARNTGELF
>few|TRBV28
ASSLEDRAGTGELF
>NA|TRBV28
ASSPWTAETQY
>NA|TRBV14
ASSGTDHAGFQETQY
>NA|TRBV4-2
ASSQDVAPQVNYEQY
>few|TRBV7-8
ASSQRERSSYNEQF
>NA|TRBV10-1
ASSESTSGVYNEQF
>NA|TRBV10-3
AIKVAGIVTDTQY
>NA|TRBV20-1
SARDEAGANQPQH
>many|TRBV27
ASSLGLLYYEQY